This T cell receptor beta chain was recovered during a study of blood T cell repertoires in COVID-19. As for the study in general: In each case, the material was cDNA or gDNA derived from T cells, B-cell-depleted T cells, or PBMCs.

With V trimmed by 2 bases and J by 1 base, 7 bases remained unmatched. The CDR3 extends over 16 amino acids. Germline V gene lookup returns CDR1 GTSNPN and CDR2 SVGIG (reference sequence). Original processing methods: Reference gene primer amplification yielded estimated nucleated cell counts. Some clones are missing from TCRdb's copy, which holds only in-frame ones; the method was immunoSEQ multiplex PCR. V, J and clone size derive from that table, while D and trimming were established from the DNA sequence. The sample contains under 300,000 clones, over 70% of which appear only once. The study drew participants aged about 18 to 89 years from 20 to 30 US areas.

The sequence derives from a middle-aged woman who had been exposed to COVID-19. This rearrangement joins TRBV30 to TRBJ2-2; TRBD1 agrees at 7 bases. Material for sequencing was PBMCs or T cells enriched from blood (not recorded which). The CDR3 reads CAWSKRTGRNTGELFF. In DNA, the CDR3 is TGTGCCTGGAGTAAACGGACAGGCAGGAACACCGGGGAGCTGTTTTTT.